A selection of T cell receptor beta chains follows, all from one sample in a study of blood T cells in healthy people across ages. MiXCR was run by TCRdb on the 5' RACE reads, yielding one entry per CDR3 protein. The table has about 1.5 million distinct CDR3 sequences, approximately 40% seen once; the top ten hold 7% to 9%. Sequencing used blood. These receptors originate from a woman aged 18-30 years in good health. Each CDR3 is given with its conserved first and last residue. A D gene is named only where the DNA matches it firmly. Not all rows give a size; the values are once, few, many and, for expanded clones, a class.

TRBD1 TRBJ2-7 TRBV5-1 many CASSPGTGFYEQYF TGTGCCAGCAGTCCCGGGACAGGGTTCTACGAGCAGTACTTC
- TRBJ2-7 TRBV6-1 - CASSRQFLSYEQYF TGTGCCAGCAGTAGACAGTTTTTGTCCTACGAGCAGTACTTC
TRBD1 TRBJ2-5 TRBV10-3 - CAISELGQGALRGETQYF TGTGCCATCAGTGAATTAGGACAGGGGGCGCTTCGAGGAGAGACCCAGTACTTC
- TRBJ2-5 TRBV20-1 - CSARGGQQETQYF TGCAGTGCGAGGGGGGGACAACAAGAGACCCAGTACTTC
- TRBJ2-7 TRBV5-1 - CASSLERISSYEQYF TGCGCCAGCAGCTTGGAAAGAATTAGCTCCTACGAGCAGTACTTC
TRBD1 TRBJ2-2 TRBV28 - CASSSGGEVTGELFF TGTGCCAGCAGTTCAGGGGGCGAGGTCACCGGGGAGCTGTTTTTT
- TRBJ1-5 TRBV5-1 few CASSLALNQPQHF TGCGCCAGCAGCTTGGCACTAAATCAGCCCCAGCATTTT
- TRBJ2-1 TRBV6-1 once CVIRGYNEQFF TGTGTCATCCGGGGTTACAATGAGCAGTTCTTC
TRBD1 TRBJ2-7 TRBV6-6 few CASSYSTGKSYEQYF TGTGCCAGCAGTTACTCGACAGGGAAAAGCTACGAGCAGTACTTC
- TRBJ2-5 TRBV5-1 - CASSPPSAGTQYF TGCGCCAGCAGCCCGCCGTCTGCTGGGACCCAGTACTTC
- TRBJ2-2 TRBV6-2/TRBV6-3 few CASSYYREPGELFF TGTGCCAGCAGTTACTACAGGGAACCCGGGGAGCTGTTTTTT
TRBD2 TRBJ2-3 TRBV14 - CASSEATSGKAQYF TGTGCCAGCAGCGAAGCGACTAGCGGGAAGGCGCAGTATTTT
TRBD1 TRBJ1-1 TRBV9 - CASSPWTGGIPEAFF TGTGCCAGCAGCCCATGGACAGGGGGTATCCCTGAAGCTTTCTTT
- TRBJ1-2 TRBV2 few CASSQTPTANNYGYTF TGTGCCAGCAGTCAAACCCCCACGGCTAATAACTATGGCTACACCTTC
- TRBJ1-1 TRBV4-2 - CASSQVPVNTEAFF TGTGCCAGCAGCCAAGTTCCTGTGAACACTGAAGCTTTCTTT
- TRBJ1-1 TRBV2 - CASSKDSNTEAFF TGTGCCAGCAGCAAGGACTCGAACACTGAAGCTTTCTTT
- TRBJ2-5 TRBV29-1 few CSVESVWGPRGQYQETQYF TGCAGCGTTGAAAGTGTGTGGGGCCCGCGAGGACAATATCAAGAGACCCAGTACTTC
- TRBJ2-7 TRBV21-1 few CASPFWGEQYF TGTGCCAGCCCCTTCTGGGGCGAGCAGTACTTC
TRBD2 TRBJ2-7 TRBV20-1 - CSASVLGNRAGEGCEQYF TGCAGTGCTAGCGTACTCGGGAATAGGGCGGGAGAGGGCTGCGAGCAGTACTTC
- TRBJ2-4 TRBV7-2 - CASIPGLLVKNIQYF TGTGCCAGCATCCCGGGACTTTTAGTCAAAAACATTCAGTACTTC
TRBD2 TRBJ2-3 TRBV6-2/TRBV6-3 few CASRPRTSQSTDTQYF TGTGCCAGCAGGCCGAGGACTAGTCAAAGCACAGATACGCAGTATTTT
- TRBJ2-5 TRBV4-1 many CASSPEDSPRETQYF TGCGCCAGCAGCCCGGAGGACTCCCCGAGGGAGACCCAGTACTTC
TRBD2 TRBJ2-5 TRBV6-5 - CASSYSAKTSGGTETQYF TGTGCCAGCAGTTACTCGGCCAAGACTAGCGGGGGTACAGAGACCCAGTACTTC
- TRBJ1-2 TRBV6-1 - CASSEVTAFYGYTF TGTGCCAGCAGTGAAGTCACAGCTTTCTATGGCTACACCTTC
- TRBJ1-5 TRBV10-3 - CASRGAGSNQPQHF TGTGCCAGCAGAGGGGCAGGGAGCAATCAGCCCCAGCATTTT
- TRBJ2-2 TRBV20-1 once CSAREKGPGTGELFF TGCAGTGCTAGAGAAAAGGGCCCGGGCACCGGGGAGCTGTTTTTT
TRBD1 TRBJ2-3 TRBV7-2 - CASSLSPTGGHTDTQYF TGTGCCAGCAGCTTAAGTCCGACAGGGGGCCACACAGATACGCAGTATTTT
- TRBJ1-2 TRBV7-9 few CASSLPGTPYGYTF TGTGCCAGCAGCTTACCCGGGACACCTTATGGCTACACCTTC
- TRBJ1-5 TRBV27 few CASRLTVGQPQHF TGTGCCAGCAGACTGACCGTGGGGCAGCCCCAGCATTTT
- TRBJ2-5 TRBV28 - CASRGLGAGEQYF TGTGCCAGCAGGGGTCTAGGTGCTGGTGAGCAGTACTTC
- TRBJ1-6 TRBV3-1 few CASSQDQQTNSPLHF TGTGCCAGCAGCCAAGATCAACAGACCAATTCACCCCTCCACTTT
- TRBJ2-5 TRBV7-2 - CASSLGGSLNEQYF TGTGCCAGCAGCTTAGGAGGCAGCCTCAATGAGCAGTACTTC
- TRBJ2-2 TRBV7-7 - CASSLGVTTGELFF TGTGCCAGCAGCTTAGGAGTGACGACCGGGGAGCTGTTTTTT
TRBD1 TRBJ2-7 TRBV7-9 few CASSLGDRGLGFTYEQYF TGTGCCAGCAGCTTAGGGGACAGGGGGCTCGGATTTACCTACGAGCAGTACTTC
- TRBJ2-2 TRBV5-1 - CASMGGAGTGELFF TGCGCCAGCATGGGGGGAGCGGGCACCGGGGAGCTGTTTTTT
- TRBJ2-5 TRBV29-1 - CSVESLGNEQYF TGCAGCGTTGAAAGTCTCGGCAATGAGCAGTACTTC
- TRBJ1-6 TRBV20-1 - CSAHSHMSSYNSPLHF TGCAGTGCTCACTCCCACATGAGCTCCTATAATTCACCCCTCCACTTT
TRBD1 TRBJ2-2 TRBV20-1 once CSAPAIRDSIRGELFF TGCAGTGCCCCCGCAATCCGGGACAGCATTCGTGGGGAGCTGTTTTTT
- TRBJ2-5 TRBV5-1 - CAGSLGTGLDNQYF TGCGCCGGCAGCTTGGGGACGGGACTCGATAACCAGTACTTC
TRBD2 TRBJ2-5 TRBV6-1 - CASLAGTSGSKEQYF TGTGCCAGCCTCGCCGGGACTAGCGGGAGTAAGGAGCAGTACTTC
TRBD2 TRBJ2-1 TRBV20-1 few CSARGASGSLEGNEQFF TGCAGTGCTAGAGGGGCTAGCGGGAGTCTTGAAGGGAATGAGCAGTTCTTC
TRBD1 TRBJ1-2 TRBV6-6 few CASELQGDGYGYTF TGTGCCAGCGAGTTACAGGGGGACGGCTATGGCTACACCTTC
- TRBJ1-4 TRBV5-6 few CASSLEADGPTNEKLFF TGTGCCAGCAGCTTGGAGGCGGACGGCCCAACTAATGAAAAACTGTTTTTT
TRBD1 TRBJ2-5 TRBV9 few CASSVGGQGIQETQYF TGTGCCAGCAGCGTAGGGGGACAGGGGATACAAGAGACCCAGTACTTC
TRBD1 TRBJ2-7 TRBV28 few CASSLDRVVQYF TGTGCCAGCAGTTTGGACAGGGTTGTTCAGTACTTC
TRBD1 TRBJ2-7 TRBV27 few CASSFGTGNTEQYF TGTGCCAGCAGTTTTGGGACAGGGAACACCGAGCAGTACTTC